This TCR beta chain was captured by sequencing in a study of vaccination and CD4 T cells after COVID-19. Overall study: Samples taken post-COVID came a median around 96 days after diagnosis, ranging from 35 to 161.

Whole-study results and caveats: Detection of a median about 90% of reactive clones in convalescent patients was confined to the period after vaccination. Reactive clonotype counts went from median 21 after infection to 38 after vaccination, nonsignificantly.

This clonotype was observed a few times. Its target is unknown. The treatment is: roughly 11-day PBMC culture with coronavirus spike peptide pools or control peptides (ViraFEST assay). The J segment lost 0 bases and the V segment lost 3 bases, leaving 5 bases of the junction unmatched. This CDR3 spans 17 amino acids. The germline gives CDR1 DFQATT, CDR2 SNEGSKA (reference sequence). An Oncomine TCR Beta short-read assay was used to sequence the DNA from cultured CD4+ T cells. In TCRdb, the PCR reads were re-called with MiXCR into one record per CDR3 protein. The sample carries around 15,000 distinct CDR3 sequences, about two fifths recorded once.

The input for sequencing was CD4+ T cells from blood, cultured in vitro, taken before SARS-CoV-2 vaccination. The J gene is TRBJ2-5, the V gene TRBV20-1; 15 positions agree with TRBD2. This TCR was recovered from a human donor who had recovered from COVID-19. CDR3 bases: TGCAGTGCTAGCCCGGGACTAGCGGGGGGTAACCAAGAGACCCAGTACTTC. It yields the protein CSASPGLAGGNQETQYF.